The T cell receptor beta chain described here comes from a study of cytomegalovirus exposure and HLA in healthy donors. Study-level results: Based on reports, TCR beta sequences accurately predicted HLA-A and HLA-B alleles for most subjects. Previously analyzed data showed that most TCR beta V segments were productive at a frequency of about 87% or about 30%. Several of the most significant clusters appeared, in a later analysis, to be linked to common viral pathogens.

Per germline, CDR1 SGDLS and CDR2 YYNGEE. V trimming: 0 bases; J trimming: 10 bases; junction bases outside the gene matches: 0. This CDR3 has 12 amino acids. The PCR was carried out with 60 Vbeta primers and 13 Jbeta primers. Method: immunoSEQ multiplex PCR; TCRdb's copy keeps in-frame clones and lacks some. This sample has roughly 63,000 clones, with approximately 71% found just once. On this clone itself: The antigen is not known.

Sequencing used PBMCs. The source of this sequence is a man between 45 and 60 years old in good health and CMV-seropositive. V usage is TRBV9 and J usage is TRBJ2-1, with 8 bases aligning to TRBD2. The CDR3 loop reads CASSVVAGEQFF. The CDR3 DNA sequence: TGTGCCAGCAGCGTAGTAGCGGGGGAGCAGTTCTTC.